This T cell receptor (beta chain) was sequenced in a study of cytomegalovirus exposure and HLA in healthy donors. This clone has just a few counts. Its cognate antigen is unknown. Trimming cost V 0 bases and J 1 base, with 9 bases left between them. The germline V gene has CDR1 SQVTM and CDR2 ANQGSEA. The length of the CDR3 is 14 residues. Study-level results: Researchers reported in a later analysis that common viral pathogens appeared linked to several top clusters. Productive rates of about 87% or about 30% were seen for most TCR beta V segments in an earlier analysis.

Vbeta (60) and Jbeta (13) primers were used in the PCR. Assay: immunoSEQ multiplex PCR; the TCRdb copy retains only in-frame clones and omits some. Here the sample spans 150,000 to 200,000 clones, about 80% being singletons. This clonotype was sampled from a boy younger than 18 in good health and CMV-seronegative. The rearrangement uses TRBV29-1 and TRBJ1-2; weak D call: TRBD1 (5 bases). The material sequenced was PBMCs. The CDR3 loop reads CSVEDVRGNYGYTF. As DNA, the CDR3 is TGCAGCGTTGAAGATGTTAGGGGTAACTATGGCTACACCTTC.